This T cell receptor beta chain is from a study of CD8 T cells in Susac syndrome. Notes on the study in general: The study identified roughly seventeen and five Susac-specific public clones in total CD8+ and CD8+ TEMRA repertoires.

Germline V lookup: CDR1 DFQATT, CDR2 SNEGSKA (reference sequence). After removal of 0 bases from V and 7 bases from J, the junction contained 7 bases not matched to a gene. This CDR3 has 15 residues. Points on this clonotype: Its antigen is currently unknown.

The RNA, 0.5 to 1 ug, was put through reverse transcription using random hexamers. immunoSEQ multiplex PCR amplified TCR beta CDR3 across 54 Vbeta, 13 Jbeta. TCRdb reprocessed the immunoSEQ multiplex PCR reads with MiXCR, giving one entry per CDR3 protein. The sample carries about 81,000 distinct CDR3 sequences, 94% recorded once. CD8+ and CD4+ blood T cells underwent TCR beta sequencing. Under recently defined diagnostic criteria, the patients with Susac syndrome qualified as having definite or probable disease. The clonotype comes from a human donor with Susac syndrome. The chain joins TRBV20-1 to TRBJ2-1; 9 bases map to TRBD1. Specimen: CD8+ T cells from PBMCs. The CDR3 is CSARDWGQGRNEQFF. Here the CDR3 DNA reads TGCAGTGCTAGAGATTGGGGACAGGGTAGGAATGAGCAGTTCTTC.